Presented here are 17 T cell receptor beta chains from one specimen sequenced in a study of T cells in women clearing cervical HPV infection (dated by TCRdb to the late 2010s). Preparation of the library involved the immunoSEQ multiplex PCR assay. Held by TCRdb, this immuneACCESS table contains in-frame sequences only and omits some clones. Under half of the omission traces to an unresolved V gene where checked; the cause of the rest is unknown. The table for this sample lists tens of thousands of clones. 9.5% to 15% of the sample goes to the ten largest clones. The sequenced sample was blood buffy coat. The receptors here all came from a woman between 18 and 70 years old with a cervical HPV16 infection that either progressed to CIN3+ or cleared (not recorded which).

To note about this clone: The read terminates 3 residues ahead of where the CDR3 ends, so the germline J gene completes it. J is TRBJ2-3 and V is TRBV7-9, with 10 bases identical to TRBD1. Per germline, CDR1 SEHNR and CDR2 FQNEAQ (reference sequence). The CDR3 contains 12 residues. CDR3 residues: CASSYGQGAQYF. Incomplete CDR3 DNA: TGTGCCAGCAGCTATGGACAGGGGGCG.

Details on this clone: From the germline J gene comes the end of the CDR3, since the read stops 3 residues before it. The chain recombines TRBV19 with TRBJ2-2, with TRBD1 identical over 7 bases. Germline V gene lookup returns CDR1 LNHDA and CDR2 SQIVND (reference sequence). The CDR3 has 15 residues. CDR3 amino acids: CASSIMGQLNEKLFF. The covered CDR3 bases are TGTGCCAGTAGTATAATGGGACAGTTGAATGAAAAG.

A note on this clone: The CDR3 extends 3 residues past the end of the read, so its final part is completed from the germline J gene. The chain combines TRBV20-1 with TRBJ1-4; 10 bases are a match to TRBD1. Germline V gene sequence: CDR1 DFQATT, CDR2 SNEGSKA (reference sequence). This CDR3 is built from 15 residues. Trimming at V came to 6 bases and at J to 7 bases, leaving 11 bases not matched to a gene. The CDR3 reads CSARDRGRGSEKLFF. The CDR3 DNA, read in part, is TGCAGTGCGCGAGACAGGGGGCGAGGAAGTGAAAAA.

Regarding this clone: Read sequence stops 3 residues before the CDR3 end, and the germline J gene provides the missing end. The chain carries TRBV11-2 and TRBJ2-1; D is undetermined. CDR1 is SGHAT and CDR2 is FQNNGV in the germline V gene. The CDR3 has 14 amino acids. Trimming removed 1 base from V and 6 bases from J, with 10 bases in between. The CDR3 DNA, read in part, is TGTGCCAGCAGCTTAGGATCTAGTCCCAATGAG. It codes for CASSLGSSPNE. In full, the CDR3 is CASSLGSSPNEQFF. Full variable domain (missing parts from reference TRBV11-2 and TRBJ2-1): EAGVAQSPRYKIIEKRQSVAFWCNPISGHATLYWYQQILGQGPKLLIQFQNNGVVDDSQLPKDRFSAERLKGVDSTLKIQPAKLEDSAVYLCASSLGSSPNEQFFGPGTRLTVL.

Details on this clone: The CDR3 end is not reached by the read, which stops 3 residues before it; the germline J gene fills it in. The chain links TRBV5-1 to TRBJ2-3; D gene ambiguous. Trimming cost V 0 bases and J 0 bases, with 5 bases left between them. Germline-derived CDR1 and CDR2 are SGHRS and YFSETQ. CDR3 length: 14 residues. The CDR3 spells CASSLGPSTDTQYF. The DNA read from the CDR3 is TGCGCCAGCAGCTTGGGGCCTAGCACAGATACG.

Comment on this clone: Read coverage stops 3 residues before the CDR3 terminus; the germline J gene supplies the remainder. The chain recombines TRBV7-9 with TRBJ1-1, with D perhaps TRBD1 (6 bases). Germline-derived CDR1 and CDR2 are SEHNR and FQNEAQ (reference sequence). The CDR3 spans 13 residues. The CDR3 bases that were read are TGTGCCAGCAGCTTAGTAGGGCTACAGGGA. Its translation: CASSLVGLQG. Given in full, the CDR3 is CASSLVGLQGAFF.

Note on this clone: Read coverage stops 3 residues before the CDR3 terminus; the germline J gene supplies the remainder. The chain links TRBV5-6 to TRBJ2-3, with 8 bases fitting TRBD2. The germline V gene encodes CDR1 SGHDT and CDR2 YYEEEE. This CDR3 contains 14 residues. V trimming: 4 bases; J trimming: 1 base; junction bases outside the gene matches: 2. The CDR3 region is CASSAAGGTDTQYF. The CDR3 bases that were read are TGTGCCAGCAGCGCAGCGGGGGGCACAGATACG.

Of note for this clone: Coverage ceases 3 residues before the CDR3 finishes, and the germline J gene fills in the end. The rearrangement joins TRBV7-9 to TRBJ1-2, with D perhaps TRBD1 (5 bases). The ends were cut back, 6 bases at V and 6 bases at J, with 14 bases in the middle. The CDR3 consists of 13 residues. Germline V gene data show CDR1 as SEHNR and CDR2 as FQNEAQ (reference sequence). CDR3 loop: CASSSRALDGYTF. The part of the CDR3 DNA that was read is TGTGCCAGCAGTTCCAGGGCTTTAGATGGC.

Details on this clone: The read terminates 3 residues before the CDR3 end, so the remaining end is supplied by the germline J gene. The chain recombines TRBV18 with TRBJ2-5; weak D call: TRBD1 (5 bases). Germline loops: CDR1 KGHSH, CDR2 LQKENI. CDR3 length equals 13 residues. The V and J ends lost 3 bases and 5 bases respectively, with 10 bases between them. The CDR3 is CASSPRQFETQYF. The part of the CDR3 DNA that was read is TGTGCCAGCTCACCGAGACAGTTTGAGACC.

In regard to this clone: The CDR3 end is not reached by the read, which stops 3 residues before it; the germline J gene fills it in. The genes are TRBV12-3 or TRBV12-4 and TRBJ2-2, with TRBD1 identical over 8 bases. V was clipped by 10 bases and J by 0 bases; unmatched bases: 7. This CDR3 has 15 residues. CDR3 in amino acids: CATARTGTNTGELFF. The covered CDR3 bases are TGTGCCACTGCGCGGACAGGGACGAACACCGGGGAG.

Concerning this clone: The missing CDR3 end, 3 residues past where the read stops, is filled in from the germline J gene. The gene calls are TRBV18 and TRBJ1-2; 7 bases fit TRBD1. This CDR3 comprises 13 residues. Per the germline V gene, CDR1 is KGHSH and CDR2 is LQKENI. This chain's CDR3 is CASSLDRAHDYTF. The covered CDR3 bases are TGTGCCAGCTCACTCGACAGGGCCCACGAC.

Partial CDR3 DNA: TGCAGTGCTGGGGCTAGCGGGAGGGGTTCCTACAATGAG. Amino acids: CSAGASGRGSYNE. The entire CDR3 protein reads CSAGASGRGSYNEQFF. The V and J genes are TRBV20-1 and TRBJ2-1, with TRBD2 matching 12 bases. The observed sequence ends 3 residues before the CDR3 terminus, with the missing tail filled in from the germline J gene. The ends lost 5 bases at V and 1 base at J; junction bases unmatched: 6. From germline, CDR1 is DFQATT and CDR2 SNEGSKA (reference sequence). The length of the CDR3 is 16 residues.

As for this clone: The read comes to an end 3 residues before the CDR3 does, leaving the germline J gene to fill in the end. V gene TRBV19 combines with J gene TRBJ2-3, with 8 bases fitting TRBD1. Germline CDR1 and CDR2: LNHDA and SQIVND (reference sequence). CDR3 size: 15 residues. The CDR3 sequence: CASGIFGQGAQPQYF. The CDR3 DNA, read in part, is TGTGCCAGTGGGATATTCGGACAGGGCGCTCAGCCG.

Regarding this clone: The read ends 3 residues shy of where the CDR3 ends; the end is completed using the germline J gene. The rearrangement links TRBV7-8 to TRBJ2-3, with TRBD2 matching over 12 bases. The length of the CDR3 is 15 residues. Germline V gene sequence: CDR1 SGHVS, CDR2 FQNEAQ. The CDR3 sequence is CASSLGLAGVETQYF. CDR3 bases read: TGTGCCAGCAGCTTAGGACTAGCGGGGGTAGAGACG.

As for this clone: The read terminates 3 residues before the CDR3 end, so the remaining end is supplied by the germline J gene. This sequence joins TRBV10-1 and TRBJ1-5, with a possible D match to TRBD1 (5 bases). Trimming pared 8 bases from V and 4 bases from J, leaving 15 bases between. Germline V gene sequence: CDR1 WNHNN, CDR2 SYGVQD (reference sequence). CDR3 length equals 14 residues. The DNA read from the CDR3 is TGCGCCAGCCCAGGGCGTACTACGAATCAGCCC. Translated: CASPGRTTNQP. The entire CDR3 sequence reads CASPGRTTNQPQHF.

Turning to this clone: The read is 3 residues too short to cover the CDR3 end, so that end is filled in from the germline J gene. The rearrangement joins TRBV5-1 to TRBJ2-5; TRBD2 agrees at 7 bases. V was pared by 4 bases and J by 2 bases, with 2 bases of the junction left unmatched. The CDR3 contains 13 residues. Germline V gene lookup returns CDR1 SGHRS and CDR2 YFSETQ. The chain's CDR3 is CASSRDYQETQYF. The CDR3 DNA, read in part, is TGCGCCAGCAGCCGGGACTATCAAGAGACC. The variable domain in full, completed from reference TRBV5-1 and TRBJ2-5, reads KAGVTQTPRYLIKTRGQQVTLSCSPISGHRSVSWYQQTPGQGLQFLFEYFSETQRNKGNFPGRFSGRQFSNSRSEMNVSTLELGDSALYLCASSRDYQETQYFGPGTRLLVL.

As for this clone: From the germline J gene comes the end of the CDR3, since the read stops 3 residues before it. This rearrangement joins TRBV5-1 to TRBJ2-1, with D possibly being TRBD1 or TRBD2 (5 bases each). The CDR3 contains 13 residues. From germline, CDR1 is SGHRS and CDR2 YFSETQ. The ends were cut back, 0 bases at V and 8 bases at J, with 9 bases in the middle. CDR3: CASSLGGVDEQFF. The DNA read from the CDR3 is TGCGCCAGCAGCTTGGGAGGGGTCGATGAG.